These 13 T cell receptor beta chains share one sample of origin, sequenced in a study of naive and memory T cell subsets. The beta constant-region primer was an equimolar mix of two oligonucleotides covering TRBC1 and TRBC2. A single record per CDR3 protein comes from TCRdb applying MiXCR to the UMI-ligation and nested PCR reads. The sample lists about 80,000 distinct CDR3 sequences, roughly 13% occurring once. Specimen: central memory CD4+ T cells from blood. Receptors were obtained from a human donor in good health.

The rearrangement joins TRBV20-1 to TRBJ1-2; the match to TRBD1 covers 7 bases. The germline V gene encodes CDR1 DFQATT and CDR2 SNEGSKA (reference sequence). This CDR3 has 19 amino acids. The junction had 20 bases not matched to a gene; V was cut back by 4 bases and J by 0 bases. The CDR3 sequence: CSATTPFGTEASANYGYTF. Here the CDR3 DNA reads TGCAGTGCTACCACGCCCTTCGGGACAGAGGCCTCCGCTAACTATGGCTACACCTTC.

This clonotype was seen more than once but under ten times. In DNA form, the CDR3 reads TGTGCCAGCAGCCCCGTCGGCAGGGGGCTATCCTACGAGCAGTACTTC. Its translation: CASSPVGRGLSYEQYF. The chain uses TRBV7-8 and TRBJ2-7; 8 bases line up with TRBD1. This CDR3 comprises 16 residues. Germline V lookup: CDR1 SGHVS, CDR2 FQNEAQ. Trimming took 5 bases from V and 1 from J; bases not matched to a gene: 10.

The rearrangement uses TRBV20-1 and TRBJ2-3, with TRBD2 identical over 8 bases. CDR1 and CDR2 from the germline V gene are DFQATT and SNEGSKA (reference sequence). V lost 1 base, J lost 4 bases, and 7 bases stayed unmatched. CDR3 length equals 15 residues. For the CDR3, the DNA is TGCAGTGCTAGAGTCCCAGCGGGAGACTCAGATACGCAGTATTTT. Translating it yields CSARVPAGDSDTQYF.

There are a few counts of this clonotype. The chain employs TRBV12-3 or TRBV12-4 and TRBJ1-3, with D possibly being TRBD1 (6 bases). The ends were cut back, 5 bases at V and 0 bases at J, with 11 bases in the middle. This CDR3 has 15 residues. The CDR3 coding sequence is TGTGCCAGCAGTCCTGACAGGAGCTCTGGAAACACCATATATTTT. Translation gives CASSPDRSSGNTIYF.

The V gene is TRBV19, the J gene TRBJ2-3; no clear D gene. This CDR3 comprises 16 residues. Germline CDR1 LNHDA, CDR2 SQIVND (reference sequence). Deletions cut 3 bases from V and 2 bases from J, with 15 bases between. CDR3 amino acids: CASSIDGRKITDTQYF. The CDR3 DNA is TGTGCCAGTAGTATTGATGGACGGAAGATCACAGATACGCAGTATTTT. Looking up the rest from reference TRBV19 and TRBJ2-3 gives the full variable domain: DGGITQSPKYLFRKEGQNVTLSCEQNLNHDAMYWYRQDPGQGLRLIYYSQIVNDFQKGDIAEGYSVSREKKESFPLTVTSAQKNPTAFYLCASSIDGRKITDTQYFGPGTRLTVL.

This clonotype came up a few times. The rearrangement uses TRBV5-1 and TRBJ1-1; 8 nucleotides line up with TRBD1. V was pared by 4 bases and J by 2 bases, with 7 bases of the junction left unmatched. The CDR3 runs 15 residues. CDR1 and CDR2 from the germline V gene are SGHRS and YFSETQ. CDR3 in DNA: TGCGCCAGCAGCAGATATGGGACAGGAAACACTGAAGCTTTCTTT. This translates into CASSRYGTGNTEAFF.

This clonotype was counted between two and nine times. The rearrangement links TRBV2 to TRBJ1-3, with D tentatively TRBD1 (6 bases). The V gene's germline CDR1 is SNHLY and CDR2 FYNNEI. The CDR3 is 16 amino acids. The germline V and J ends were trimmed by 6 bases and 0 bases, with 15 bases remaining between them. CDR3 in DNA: TGTGCCAGCAGATTGACAGGAGCAGGCTCTGGAAACACCATATATTTT. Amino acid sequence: CASRLTGAGSGNTIYF.

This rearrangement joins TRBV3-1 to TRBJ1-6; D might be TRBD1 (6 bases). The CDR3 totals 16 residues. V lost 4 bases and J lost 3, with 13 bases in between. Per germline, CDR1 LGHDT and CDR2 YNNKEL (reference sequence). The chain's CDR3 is CASSPQGFSYNSPLHF. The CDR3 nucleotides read TGTGCCAGCAGCCCTCAGGGGTTTAGCTATAATTCACCCCTCCACTTT.

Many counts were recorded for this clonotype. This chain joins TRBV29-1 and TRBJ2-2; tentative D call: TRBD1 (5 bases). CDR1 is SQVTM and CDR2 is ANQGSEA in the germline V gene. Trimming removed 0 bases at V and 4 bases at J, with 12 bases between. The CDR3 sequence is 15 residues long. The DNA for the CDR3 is TGCAGCGTTGAAGAGGCAGGGCCGAGCACCGGGGAGCTGTTTTTT. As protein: CSVEEAGPSTGELFF.

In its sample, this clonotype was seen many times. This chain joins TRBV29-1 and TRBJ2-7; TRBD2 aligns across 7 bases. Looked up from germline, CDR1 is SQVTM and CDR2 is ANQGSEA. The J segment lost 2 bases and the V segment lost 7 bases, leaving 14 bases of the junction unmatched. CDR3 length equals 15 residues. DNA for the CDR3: TGCAGCGCCCAAGGTCCGGGGGGTAAGGCCTACGAGCAGTACTTC. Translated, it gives CSAQGPGGKAYEQYF.

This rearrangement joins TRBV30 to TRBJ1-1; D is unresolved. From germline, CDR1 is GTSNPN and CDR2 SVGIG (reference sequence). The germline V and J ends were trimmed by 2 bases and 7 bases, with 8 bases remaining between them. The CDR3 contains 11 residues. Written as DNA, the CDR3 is TGTGCCTGGAGTCCGACCCGTGAAGCTTTCTTT. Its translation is CAWSPTREAFF.

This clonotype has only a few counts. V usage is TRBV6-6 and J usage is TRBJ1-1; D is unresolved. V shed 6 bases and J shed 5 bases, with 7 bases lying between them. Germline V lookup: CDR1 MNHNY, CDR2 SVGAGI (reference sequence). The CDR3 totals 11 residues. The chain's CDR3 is CASRLTTEAFF. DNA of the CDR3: TGTGCCAGCAGGCTGACGACTGAAGCTTTCTTT.

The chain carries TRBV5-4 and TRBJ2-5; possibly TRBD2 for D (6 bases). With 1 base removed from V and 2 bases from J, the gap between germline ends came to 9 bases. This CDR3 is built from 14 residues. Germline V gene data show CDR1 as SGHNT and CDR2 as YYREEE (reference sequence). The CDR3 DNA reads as TGTGCCAGCAGCTTGATGGAGGGACAAGAGACCCAGTACTTC. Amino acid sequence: CASSLMEGQETQYF.